The TCR beta chain under discussion was sequenced for a study of blood T cells in healthy people across ages. A J-beta primer mix and a sample-barcoded 5' primer were used in a second PCR of about 7 to 11 cycles. TCRdb re-called the 5' RACE reads with MiXCR, one entry per CDR3 protein. The sample shows hundreds of thousands of distinct CDR3 sequences, around 48% of them seen only once. Study findings and constraints: Aged donors had fewer naive CD4+ cells and lower diversity than long-lived donors.

There are a few counts of this clonotype. Its specificity is not known. Per the germline V gene, CDR1 is MGHDK and CDR2 is SYGVNS. The trim removed 5 bases at V and 0 bases at J, leaving 9 bases unmatched. The length of the CDR3 is 17 residues. The sequenced sample consisted of blood. The source is a man aged 30 to 45 in good health. The rearrangement links TRBV25-1 to TRBJ2-3; TRBD2 aligns across 9 bases. The CDR3 bases are TGTGCCAGCAGTTCGTTAAGCGGGGGGATAAGCACAGATACGCAGTATTTT. Translation gives CASSSLSGGISTDTQYF.